What follows are 13 T cell receptor beta chains derived from one specimen sequenced in a study of post-analysis software for immune sequencing data. Overall study results and limits: Controls showed lower frequencies than patients for roughly five TRBV segments, and TRBV5-6, TRBV5-1 and TRBV20-1 were among these.

These receptors have no identified antigens. The library was made from cDNA and included unique molecular identifiers. Each CDR3 protein is one row after TCRdb ran MiXCR on the PCR reads. The sample has under 900,000 distinct CDR3 sequences; approximately 53% are singletons. Input material: blood. The receptors stem from a girl aged 10 to 17 with multiple sclerosis.

This clonotype was counted many times. The rearrangement links TRBV4-1 to TRBJ2-6; 8 positions agree with TRBD1. Germline CDR1 and CDR2: MGHRA and YSYEKL. The trim removed 2 bases at V and 2 bases at J, leaving 5 bases unmatched. This CDR3 spans 17 amino acids. The CDR3 coding sequence is TGCGCCAGCAGCCAAACCCCAGGGGGCCCTGGGGCCAACGTCCTGACTTTC. This sequence encodes CASSQTPGGPGANVLTF.

Only a few counts were recorded for this clonotype. V and J are TRBV7-2 and TRBJ1-1; weak D call: TRBD1 (5 bases). The ends were cut back, 0 bases at V and 5 bases at J, with 10 bases in the middle. This CDR3 is 14 amino acids long. Germline CDR1 and CDR2: SGHTA and FQGNSA. As DNA, the CDR3 is TGTGCCAGCAGCTTAGCGGGGACTGCTACTGAAGCTTTCTTT. Protein product: CASSLAGTATEAFF.

This chain uses TRBV7-9 with TRBJ2-1; D is possibly TRBD1 or TRBD2 (6 bases each). Germline V CDR1 and CDR2: SEHNR, FQNEAQ (reference sequence). The CDR3 runs 17 residues. Trimming cost V 5 bases and J 3 bases, with 20 bases left between them. As DNA, the CDR3 is TGTGCCAGCAGCCCCCCTTGGTCGGGGGCCATCTACAATGAGCAGTTCTTC. Translation gives CASSPPWSGAIYNEQFF.

In this sample, this clonotype turned up a few times. At one end the junction does not follow the germline gene, possibly because of a read error. The chain is built from TRBV7-3 and TRBJ2-7, with D perhaps assigned TRBD1 or TRBD2 (5 bases each). Looked up from germline, CDR1 is SGHTA and CDR2 is FQGTGA. This CDR3 is 13 amino acids long. This chain's CDR3 is CASSLMGAYEQYF. The CDR3 coding sequence is TGTGCCAGCAGTTTAATGGGGGCCTACGAGCAGTACTTC.

The V and J genes are TRBV7-3 and TRBJ2-3, with TRBD2 matching over 7 bases. From germline, CDR1 is SGHTA and CDR2 FQGTGA. The length of the CDR3 is 15 residues. Trimming took 1 base from V and 4 from J; bases not matched to a gene: 5. This chain's CDR3 is CASSLRAGVADTQYF. In DNA, the CDR3 is TGTGCCAGCAGCTTAAGGGCGGGAGTAGCAGATACGCAGTATTTT. Together with reference TRBV7-3 and TRBJ2-3, the CDR3 gives the full variable domain: GAGVSQTPSNKVTEKGKYVELRCDPISGHTALYWYRQSLGQGPEFLIYFQGTGAADDSGLPNDRFFAVRPEGSVSTLKIQRTERGDSAVYLCASSLRAGVADTQYFGPGTRLTVL.

This chain joins TRBV29-1 and TRBJ2-1; TRBD1 is a possible D gene (6 bases). Germline loops: CDR1 SQVTM, CDR2 ANQGSEA. The germline V and J ends were trimmed by 2 bases and 0 bases, with 20 bases remaining between them. The length of the CDR3 is 18 residues. CDR3 DNA sequence: TGCAGCGTTGAAATCTCCCACTGGGGGCCAGGCTCCTACAATGAGCAGTTCTTC. Protein: CSVEISHWGPGSYNEQFF.

The gene calls are TRBV29-1 and TRBJ1-2; D not resolved. The V end was cut by 5 bases, the J end by 6 bases, with 7 bases between. The CDR3 spans 10 residues. The germline V gene has CDR1 SQVTM and CDR2 ANQGSEA. DNA of the CDR3: TGCAGCGTTTCATTGGATGGCTACACCTTC. Translated: CSVSLDGYTF. The variable domain in full, completed from reference TRBV29-1 and TRBJ1-2, reads SAVISQKPSRDICQRGTSLTIQCQVDSQVTMMFWYRQQPGQSLTLIATANQGSEATYESGFVIDKFPISRPNLTFSTLTVSNMSPEDSSIYLCSVSLDGYTFGSGTRLTVV.

In its sample, this clonotype was seen a few times. This chain connects TRBV20-1 to TRBJ2-7; possibly TRBD1 or TRBD2 for D (6 bases each). The CDR3 has 15 residues. CDR1 DFQATT and CDR2 SNEGSKA come from the germline V gene (reference sequence). V dropped 3 bases and J dropped 3 bases, with 18 bases sitting between them. The DNA of the CDR3 is TGCAGTGCTAGGGCAGTACGGGGGCGGGTCTACGAGCAGTACTTC. It specifies CSARAVRGRVYEQYF.

This sequence joins TRBV3-1 and TRBJ2-1; 10 bases agree with TRBD2. Germline-derived CDR1 and CDR2 are LGHDT and YNNKEL (reference sequence). V was pared by 3 bases and J by 0 bases, with 17 bases of the junction left unmatched. CDR3 length: 21 amino acids. The CDR3 nucleotides are TGTGCCAGCAGCCAGATGGGGGGACTAGCGCGTTCTGACTTCTCCTACAATGAGCAGTTCTTC. Translating gives CASSQMGGLARSDFSYNEQFF.

This clonotype was picked up one time. The chain recombines TRBV5-1 with TRBJ1-1; no reliable D call. From germline, CDR1 is SGHRS and CDR2 YFSETQ. V gave up 3 bases and J gave up 1 base, with 13 bases separating them. The length of the CDR3 is 15 residues. CDR3 in DNA: TGCGCCAGCAGCTCGGACGGCAGTTCGAACACTGAAGCTTTCTTT. Amino acids: CASSSDGSSNTEAFF. Supplemented by reference TRBV5-1 and TRBJ1-1, the full variable domain reads KAGVTQTPRYLIKTRGQQVTLSCSPISGHRSVSWYQQTPGQGLQFLFEYFSETQRNKGNFPGRFSGRQFSNSRSEMNVSTLELGDSALYLCASSSDGSSNTEAFFGQGTRLTVV.

V gene TRBV10-3 combines with J gene TRBJ2-4; 10 bases align to TRBD2. The CDR3 has 19 residues. The J segment lost 13 bases and the V segment lost 3 bases, leaving 24 bases of the junction unmatched. Germline CDR1 reads ENHRY; CDR2 reads SYGVKD. The CDR3 sequence is CAISDQREGPPATSREQYF. CDR3 nucleotides: TGTGCCATCAGTGACCAGCGGGAGGGCCCCCCGGCCACTTCGAGGGAGCAGTACTTC.

The chain employs TRBV2 and TRBJ2-3; D call uncertain. The CDR3 loop spans 13 amino acids. The V gene lost 7 bases and the J gene lost 6 bases, with 14 bases spanning the gap. Germline V gene lookup returns CDR1 SNHLY and CDR2 FYNNEI. CDR3 nucleotides: TGTGCCAGCACAGGCAGCGCCAGGGATACGCAGTATTTT. It specifies CASTGSARDTQYF.

V and J are TRBV20-1 and TRBJ1-2, with D unclear. The germline V gene encodes CDR1 DFQATT and CDR2 SNEGSKA (reference sequence). V was cut by 0 bases and J by 2 bases, with 4 bases left in between. The CDR3 contains 12 residues. CDR3 protein: CSARDQNYGYTF. CDR3 sequence (DNA): TGCAGTGCTAGAGATCAGAACTATGGCTACACCTTC.